These 10 T cell receptor beta chains share one sample of origin, sequenced in a study of shared clonotypes between healthy human individuals. Generated by immunoSEQ multiplex PCR, the TCRdb table keeps only in-frame clones and is missing some. The table lists 2 million or so clones, around 96% of them singletons. As defined, naive CD8 cells were CD45RO-negative and positively selected for CCR7, with terminally differentiated effector memory CD45RA+ cells excluded. Sequenced: naive CD8+ T cells sorted from blood. The receptors derive from a man aged 18 to 29 in good health.

The rearrangement uses TRBV6-1 and TRBJ2-3; D gene uncertain. Trimming pared 5 bases from V and 5 bases from J, leaving 8 bases between. The CDR3 consists of 12 residues. Germline lookup yields CDR1 MNHNS and CDR2 SASEGT. CDR3 sequence: CASSPVGDTQYF. For the CDR3, the DNA is TGTGCCAGCAGTCCCGTGGGAGATACGCAGTATTTT.

This clone was counted a few times. The J gene is TRBJ2-3, the V gene TRBV30; 8 nucleotides align to TRBD2. This CDR3 region has 13 residues. Germline V gene lookup returns CDR1 GTSNPN and CDR2 SVGIG (reference sequence). V gave up 5 bases and J gave up 7 bases; unmatched junction bases: 8. CDR3 coding DNA: TGTGCCTGGGCGGGGGGCCCTTTCAATACGCAGTATTTT. Translated, it gives CAWAGGPFNTQYF.

This chain uses TRBV7-9 with TRBJ1-2, with D perhaps matching TRBD1 (5 bases). V lost 0 bases, J lost 1 base, and 15 bases lay in between. CDR3 length: 17 residues. Germline loops: CDR1 SEHNR, CDR2 FQNEAQ (reference sequence). The CDR3 sequence is CASSLATADVFNYGYTF. In DNA form, the CDR3 reads TGTGCCAGCAGCTTAGCGACAGCCGACGTGTTTAACTATGGCTACACCTTC.

There are a few counts of this clone. The chain is built from TRBV9 and TRBJ1-2; weak D call: TRBD1 (5 bases). The CDR3 is 15 residues long. V dropped 4 bases and J dropped 4 bases, with 17 bases sitting between them. CDR1 and CDR2 (germline): SGDLS, YYNGEE. The CDR3 here is CASSQTWDGIYGYTF. CDR3 sequence (DNA): TGTGCCAGCAGCCAGACTTGGGACGGAATCTATGGCTACACCTTC.

This sequence joins TRBV2 and TRBJ2-2, with a possible D match to TRBD2 (5 bases). The CDR3 length is 14 residues. Trimming removed 8 bases at V and 4 bases at J, with 14 bases between. Germline-derived CDR1 and CDR2 are SNHLY and FYNNEI. The CDR3 reads CASSRLAGTGELFF. Here the CDR3 DNA reads TGTGCCAGCTCCCGGCTAGCTGGCACCGGGGAGCTGTTTTTT.

The rearrangement uses TRBV28 and TRBJ1-3, with 10 bases identical to TRBD1. J was trimmed by 8 bases and V by 5 bases; bases with no gene match: 6. The germline V gene has CDR1 MDHEN and CDR2 SYDVKM. This CDR3 is built from 14 residues. In nucleotides, the CDR3 is TGTGCCAGCAGTCAATCAGGGACAGGGGACACCATATATTTT. Translation: CASSQSGTGDTIYF.

The V and J genes are TRBV14 and TRBJ1-1, with D possibly TRBD1 on 6 matching bases. V lost 2 bases and J 1 base, leaving 11 bases between the germline ends. The CDR3 runs 15 residues. CDR1 SGHDN and CDR2 FVKESK come from the germline V gene. This CDR3 is CASSQRGLGNTEAFF. The CDR3 nucleotides read TGTGCCAGCAGCCAACGGGGGCTAGGGAACACTGAAGCTTTCTTT.

The chain couples TRBV9 to TRBJ2-2, with D unclear. The V end lost 0 bases, the J end lost 8 bases, and 8 bases lay between the germline ends. Germline CDR1 SGDLS, CDR2 YYNGEE. The CDR3 runs 13 residues. CDR3 region: CASSVAGWGELFF. The CDR3, as DNA: TGTGCCAGCAGCGTAGCCGGATGGGGGGAGCTGTTTTTT.

The rearrangement uses TRBV28 and TRBJ2-7, with D uncertain. This CDR3 is 14 amino acids long. Trimming took off 5 bases at V and 7 bases at J, with 18 bases between the two ends. Germline CDR1 reads MDHEN; CDR2 reads SYDVKM. In DNA form, the CDR3 reads TGTGCCAGCAGTCTCGCAGGCCCGATCCGAGAGCAGTACTTC. Amino acid sequence: CASSLAGPIREQYF. The full variable domain, in which reference TRBV28 and TRBJ2-7 provide the parts outside the CDR3, is DVKVTQSSRYLVKRTGEKVFLECVQDMDHENMFWYRQDPGLGLRLIYFSYDVKMKEKGDIPEGYSVSREKKERFSLILESASTNQTSMYLCASSLAGPIREQYFGPGTRLTVT.

The chain is built from TRBV7-6 and TRBJ2-1, with D unclear. CDR3 length: 15 residues. Looked up from germline, CDR1 is SGHVS and CDR2 is FNYEAQ. Between the trimmed V and J ends, which lost 3 bases and 4 bases, there was a span of 13 bases. CDR3 sequence reads: CASSFEAEVYNEQFF. DNA for the CDR3: TGTGCCAGCAGCTTTGAGGCAGAGGTTTACAATGAGCAGTTCTTC.